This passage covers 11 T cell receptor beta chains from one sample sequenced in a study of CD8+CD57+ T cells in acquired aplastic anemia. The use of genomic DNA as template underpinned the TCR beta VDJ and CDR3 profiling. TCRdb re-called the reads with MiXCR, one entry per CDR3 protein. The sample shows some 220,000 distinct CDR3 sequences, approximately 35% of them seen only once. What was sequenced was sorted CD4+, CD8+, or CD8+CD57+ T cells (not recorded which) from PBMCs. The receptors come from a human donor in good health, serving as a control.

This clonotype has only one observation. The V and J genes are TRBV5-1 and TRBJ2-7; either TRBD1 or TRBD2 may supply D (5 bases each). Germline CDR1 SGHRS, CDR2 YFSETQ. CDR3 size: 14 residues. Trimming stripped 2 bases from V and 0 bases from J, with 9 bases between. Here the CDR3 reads CASSFMGDSYEQYF. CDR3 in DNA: TGCGCCAGCAGCTTTATGGGGGACTCCTACGAGCAGTACTTC.

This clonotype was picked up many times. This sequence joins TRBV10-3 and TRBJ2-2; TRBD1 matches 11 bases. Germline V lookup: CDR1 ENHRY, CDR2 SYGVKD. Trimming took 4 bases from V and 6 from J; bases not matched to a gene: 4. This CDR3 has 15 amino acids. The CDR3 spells CAISGGQGASGELFF. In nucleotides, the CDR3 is TGTGCCATCAGTGGTGGACAGGGGGCATCCGGGGAGCTGTTTTTT.

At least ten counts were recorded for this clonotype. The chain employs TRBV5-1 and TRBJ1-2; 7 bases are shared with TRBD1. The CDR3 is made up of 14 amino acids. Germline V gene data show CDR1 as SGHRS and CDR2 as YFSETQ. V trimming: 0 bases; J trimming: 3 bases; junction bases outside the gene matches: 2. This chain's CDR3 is CASSLAGTDYGYTF. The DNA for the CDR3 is TGCGCCAGCAGCTTGGCCGGGACAGACTATGGCTACACCTTC.

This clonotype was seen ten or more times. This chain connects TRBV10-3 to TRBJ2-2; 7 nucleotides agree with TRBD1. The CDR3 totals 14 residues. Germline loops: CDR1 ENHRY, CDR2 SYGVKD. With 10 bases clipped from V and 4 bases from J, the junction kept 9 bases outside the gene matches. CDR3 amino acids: CATTDRAGTGELFF. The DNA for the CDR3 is TGTGCCACCACAGACAGGGCCGGCACCGGGGAGCTGTTTTTT.

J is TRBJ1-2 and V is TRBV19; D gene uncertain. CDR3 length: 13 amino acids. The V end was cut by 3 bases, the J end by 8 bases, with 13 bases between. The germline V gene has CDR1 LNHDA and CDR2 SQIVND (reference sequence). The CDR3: CASSMEDTRGYTF. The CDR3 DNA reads TGTGCCAGTAGTATGGAGGATACCAGGGGCTACACCTTC.

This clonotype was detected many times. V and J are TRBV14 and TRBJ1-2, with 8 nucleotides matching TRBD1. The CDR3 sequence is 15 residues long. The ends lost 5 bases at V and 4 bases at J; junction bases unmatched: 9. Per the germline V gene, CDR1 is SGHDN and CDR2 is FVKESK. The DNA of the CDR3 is TGTGCCAGCAGCGTCTCAGGGGGCCGGATCTATGGCTACACCTTC. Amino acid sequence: CASSVSGGRIYGYTF. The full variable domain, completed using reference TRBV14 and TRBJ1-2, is EAGVTQFPSHSVIEKGQTVTLRCDPISGHDNLYWYRRVMGKEIKFLLHFVKESKQDESGMPNNRFLAERTGGTYSTLKVQPAELEDSGVYFCASSVSGGRIYGYTFGSGTRLTVV.

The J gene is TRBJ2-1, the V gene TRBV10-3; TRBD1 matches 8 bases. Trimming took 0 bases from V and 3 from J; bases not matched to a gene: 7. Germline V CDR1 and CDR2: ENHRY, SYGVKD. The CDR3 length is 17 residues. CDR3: CAISESFRDRGYNEQFF. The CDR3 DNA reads TGTGCCATCAGTGAGTCGTTTAGAGACAGGGGCTACAATGAGCAGTTCTTC.

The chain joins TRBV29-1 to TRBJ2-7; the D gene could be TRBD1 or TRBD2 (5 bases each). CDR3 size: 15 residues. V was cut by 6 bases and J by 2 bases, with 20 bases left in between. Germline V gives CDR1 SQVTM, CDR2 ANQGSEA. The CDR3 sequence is CSVEEDTTQTYEQYF. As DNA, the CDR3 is TGCAGCGTAGAGGAGGACACCACCCAAACCTACGAGCAGTACTTC.

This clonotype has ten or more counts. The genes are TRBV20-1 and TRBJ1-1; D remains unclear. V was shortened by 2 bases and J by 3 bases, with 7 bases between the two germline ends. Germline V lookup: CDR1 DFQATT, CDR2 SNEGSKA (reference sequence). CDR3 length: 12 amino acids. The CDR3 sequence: CSARSGDTEAFF. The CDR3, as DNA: TGCAGTGCTAGAAGCGGGGACACTGAAGCTTTCTTT.

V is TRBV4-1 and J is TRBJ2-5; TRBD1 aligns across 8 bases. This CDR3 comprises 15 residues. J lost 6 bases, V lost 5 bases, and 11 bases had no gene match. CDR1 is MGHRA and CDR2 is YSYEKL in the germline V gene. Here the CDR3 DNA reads TGCGCCAGCAGCGAGAGAAGGACAGGGTGGAAGACCCAGTACTTC. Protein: CASSERRTGWKTQYF.

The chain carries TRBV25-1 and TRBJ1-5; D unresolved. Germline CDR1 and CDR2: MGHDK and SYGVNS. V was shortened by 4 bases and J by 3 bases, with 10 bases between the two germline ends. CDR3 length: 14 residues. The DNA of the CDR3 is TGTGCCAGCAGTGTCAGTTCACACAATCAGCCCCAGCATTTT. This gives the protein CASSVSSHNQPQHF.